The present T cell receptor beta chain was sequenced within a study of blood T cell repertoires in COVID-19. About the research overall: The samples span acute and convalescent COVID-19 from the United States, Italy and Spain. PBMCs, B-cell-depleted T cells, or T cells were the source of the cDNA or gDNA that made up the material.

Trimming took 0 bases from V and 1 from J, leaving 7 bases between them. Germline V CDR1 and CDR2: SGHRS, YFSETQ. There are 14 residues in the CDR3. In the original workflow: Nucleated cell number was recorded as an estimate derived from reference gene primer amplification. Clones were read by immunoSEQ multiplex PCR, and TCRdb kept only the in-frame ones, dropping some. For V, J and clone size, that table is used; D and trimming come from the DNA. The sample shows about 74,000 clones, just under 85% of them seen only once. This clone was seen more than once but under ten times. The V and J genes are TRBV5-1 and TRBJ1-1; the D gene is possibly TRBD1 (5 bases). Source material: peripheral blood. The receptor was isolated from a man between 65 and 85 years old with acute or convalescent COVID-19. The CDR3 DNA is TGCGCCAGCAGCTTGGGACAGCAGAACACTGAAGCTTTCTTT. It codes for CASSLGQQNTEAFF.